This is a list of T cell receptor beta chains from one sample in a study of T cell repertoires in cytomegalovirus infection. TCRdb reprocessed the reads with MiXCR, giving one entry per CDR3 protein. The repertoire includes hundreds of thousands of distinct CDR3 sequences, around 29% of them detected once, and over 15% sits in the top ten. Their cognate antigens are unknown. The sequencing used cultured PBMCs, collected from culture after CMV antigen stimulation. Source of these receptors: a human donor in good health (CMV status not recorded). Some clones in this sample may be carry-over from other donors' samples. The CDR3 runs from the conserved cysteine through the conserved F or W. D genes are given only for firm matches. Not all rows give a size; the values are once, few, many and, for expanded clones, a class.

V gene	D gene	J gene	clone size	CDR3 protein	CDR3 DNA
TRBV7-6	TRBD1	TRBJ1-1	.	CASSTRQGASTEAFF	TGTGCCAGCAGCACCCGACAGGGGGCGAGCACTGAAGCTTTCTTT
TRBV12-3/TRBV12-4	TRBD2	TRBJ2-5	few	CASSYFSGEKETQYF	TGTGCCAGCAGTTACTTTAGCGGGGAAAAGGAGACCCAGTACTTC
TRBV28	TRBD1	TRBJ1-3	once	CASSSSQDRLPVSSGNTIYF	TGTGCCAGCAGTTCATCCCAGGACAGGTTACCAGTCAGCTCTGGAAACACCATATATTTT
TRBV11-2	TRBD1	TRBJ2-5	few	CASSPGTAGMTQYF	TGTGCCAGCAGCCCCGGGACAGCCGGAATGACCCAGTACTTC
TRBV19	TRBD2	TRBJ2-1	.	CASSILAGENNEQFF	TGTGCCAGTAGTATTCTAGCGGGAGAAAACAATGAGCAGTTCTTC
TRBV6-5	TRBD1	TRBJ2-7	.	CASSPSPGQGYEQYF	TGTGCCAGCAGTCCGAGCCCGGGACAGGGTTACGAGCAGTACTTC
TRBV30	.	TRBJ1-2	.	CAWVSGARRYGYTF	TGTGCCTGGGTTAGCGGGGCCAGACGGTATGGCTACACCTTC
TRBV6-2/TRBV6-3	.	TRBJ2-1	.	CASSYSRQSRNEQFF	TGTGCCAGCAGTTACTCGAGGCAGTCTCGCAATGAGCAGTTCTTC
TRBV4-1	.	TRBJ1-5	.	CASSQVRGGSNQPQHF	TGCGCCAGCAGCCAAGTCCGGGGGGGGAGCAATCAGCCCCAGCATTTT
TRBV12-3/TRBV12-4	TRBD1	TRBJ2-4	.	CPSSLVGQGLNIQYF	TGTCCCAGCAGTTTGGTCGGACAGGGTTTGAACATTCAGTACTTC
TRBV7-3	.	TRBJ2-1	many	CASSSPDQNKQFF	TGTGCCAGCAGCTCCCCCGACCAGAATAAGCAGTTCTTC
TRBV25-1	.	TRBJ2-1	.	CASSEPSNSEQFF	TGTGCCAGCAGTGAACCCTCGAATAGTGAGCAGTTCTTC
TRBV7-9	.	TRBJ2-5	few	CASSSPEGKETQYF	TGTGCCAGCAGCTCGCCGGAGGGTAAGGAGACCCAGTACTTC
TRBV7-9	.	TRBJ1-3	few	CASRRSGPSGNTIYF	TGTGCCAGCAGGCGTTCAGGGCCCTCTGGAAACACCATATATTTT
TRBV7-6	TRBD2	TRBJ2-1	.	CASSLLGTSAYNEQFF	TGTGCCAGCAGCTTACTTGGGACTAGCGCCTACAATGAGCAGTTCTTC
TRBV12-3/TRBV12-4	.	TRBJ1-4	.	CATRRGANEKLFF	TGTGCCACCCGAAGAGGGGCTAATGAAAAACTGTTTTTT
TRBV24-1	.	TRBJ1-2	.	CATSGRAWNGYTF	TGTGCCACCAGTGGTAGGGCGTGGAATGGCTACACCTTC
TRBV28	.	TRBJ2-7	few	CASSTSGPRSYEQYF	TGTGCCAGCAGTACATCGGGACCCCGCTCCTACGAGCAGTACTTC
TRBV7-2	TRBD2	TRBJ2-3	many	CASSLSGVDTQYF	TGTGCCAGCAGCCTCAGCGGGGTGGATACGCAGTATTTT
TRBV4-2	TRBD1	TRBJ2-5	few	CASSRGQGFETQYF	TGTGCCAGCAGCCGAGGACAGGGCTTTGAGACCCAGTACTTC
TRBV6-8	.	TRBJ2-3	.	CASSSPGLMSTQYF	TGTGCCAGCAGTTCTCCGGGGCTAATGAGTACGCAGTATTTT
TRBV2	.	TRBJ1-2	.	CASSPLTGTTYGYTF	TGTGCCAGCAGCCCTCTCACAGGGACAACCTATGGCTACACCTTC
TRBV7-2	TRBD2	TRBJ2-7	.	CASSSGLAGGRQYF	TGTGCCAGCAGCTCCGGGCTAGCGGGAGGACGGCAGTACTTC
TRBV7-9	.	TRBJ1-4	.	CASSGTHEKLFF	TGTGCCAGCAGCGGGACACACGAAAAACTGTTTTTT
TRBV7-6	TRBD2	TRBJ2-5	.	CASSSTQAGDAETQYF	TGTGCCAGCAGCTCCACCCAAGCGGGAGATGCAGAGACCCAGTACTTC
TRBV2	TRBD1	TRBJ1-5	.	CASRALRQGAVQPQHF	TGTGCCAGCAGAGCCCTTAGACAGGGGGCTGTTCAGCCCCAGCATTTT
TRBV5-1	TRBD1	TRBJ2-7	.	CASSVDRGTLYEQYF	TGCGCCAGCAGCGTGGACAGGGGAACCCTCTACGAGCAGTACTTC
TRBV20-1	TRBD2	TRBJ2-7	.	CSVAGGGGYEQYF	TGCAGTGTGGCGGGAGGCGGTGGTTACGAGCAGTACTTC
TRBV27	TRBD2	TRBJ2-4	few	CASSGTSGRTIQYF	TGTGCCAGCAGTGGGACTAGCGGGAGAACCATTCAGTACTTC
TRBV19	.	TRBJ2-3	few	CASSTSDTDTQYF	TGTGCCAGTAGTACTAGCGACACAGATACGCAGTATTTT